The 28 T cell receptor beta chains below come from one sample, sequenced in a study of T cells in Graves' hyperthyroidism and ophthalmopathy. TCR beta CDR3 regions were amplified from RNA. The TCR CDR3 was amplified in a first-round RT-PCR using the HTBI primer set. TCRdb called the multiplex PCR reads again in MiXCR, with one record for every CDR3 protein. Here the sample spans roughly 290,000 distinct CDR3 sequences, about 13% being singletons. Material: blood. These receptors were obtained from a woman aged 40-49 years with Graves' hyperthyroidism.

This clonotype was found many times. The rearrangement links TRBV12-3 or TRBV12-4 to TRBJ1-3; D perhaps matches TRBD1 (5 bases). Trimming pared 9 bases from V and 0 bases from J, leaving 15 bases between. The CDR3 consists of 15 residues. CDR3 amino acids: CASTPGPTSGNTIYF. The CDR3, as DNA: TGTGCCAGTACCCCGGGGCCGACCTCTGGAAACACCATATATTTT.

This clonotype was seen repeatedly, ten times or more. This chain links TRBV7-9 with TRBJ1-2, with D possibly matching TRBD1 (6 bases). The germline V and J ends were trimmed by 5 bases and 6 bases, with 19 bases remaining between them. There are 15 residues in the CDR3. The germline V gene encodes CDR1 SEHNR and CDR2 FQNEAQ (reference sequence). The CDR3 spells CASSLGDPGAHGYTF. CDR3 bases: TGTGCCAGCAGCCTTGGAGATCCAGGGGCTCATGGCTACACCTTC.

Many counts were recorded for this clonotype. The chain has TRBV19 and TRBJ2-1, with 7 nucleotides matching TRBD2. V was clipped by 1 base and J by 6 bases; unmatched bases: 6. This CDR3 has 15 amino acids. The germline V gene encodes CDR1 LNHDA and CDR2 SQIVND (reference sequence). CDR3 sequence (DNA): TGTGCCAGTAGTATAGTGGCGGGAGCTCCCAATGAGCAGTTCTTC. This codes for CASSIVAGAPNEQFF.

This clonotype was recorded many times. The rearrangement links TRBV12-3 or TRBV12-4 to TRBJ1-5; D gene uncertain. The CDR3 extends over 13 amino acids. V was cut by 6 bases and J by 5 bases, with 11 bases left in between. The CDR3, as DNA: TGTGCCAGCAGCCTAAGGAGAGATCAGCCCCAGCATTTT. Amino acid sequence: CASSLRRDQPQHF.

The chain has TRBV9 and TRBJ2-7; D remains unclear. Trimming shortened V by 3 bases and J by 6 bases, and 7 bases separated the two germline ends. The length of the CDR3 is 11 residues. Looked up from germline, CDR1 is SGDLS and CDR2 is YYNGEE. CDR3 protein: CASSAGSEQYF. The CDR3 DNA reads TGTGCCAGCAGCGCTGGATCCGAGCAGTACTTC.

There are many counts of this clonotype. V gene TRBV28 combines with J gene TRBJ2-5; 8 nucleotides line up with TRBD2. V was clipped by 6 bases and J by 3 bases; unmatched bases: 6. Germline CDR1 reads MDHEN; CDR2 reads SYDVKM. This CDR3 region has 14 residues. The CDR3 loop is CASRAGGGEETQYF. In nucleotides, the CDR3 is TGTGCCAGCAGGGCCGGGGGGGGGGAAGAGACCCAGTACTTC.

The chain combines TRBV13 with TRBJ2-3, with 8 bases that match TRBD2. J lost 3 bases, V lost 1 base, and 15 bases had no gene match. There are 19 residues in the CDR3. The germline V gene encodes CDR1 PRHDT and CDR2 FYEKMQ (reference sequence). CDR3 sequence reads: CASSLVVEAASGPTDTQYF. CDR3 coding DNA: TGTGCCAGCAGCTTAGTGGTCGAGGCGGCTAGCGGGCCAACAGATACGCAGTATTTT.

Points on this clonotype: At one end, the junction sequence differs from germline, possibly due to a read error. The V and J genes are TRBV10-2 and TRBJ2-7; no reliable D call. The CDR3 loop spans 12 amino acids. Germline CDR1 reads WSHSY; CDR2 reads SAAADI. CDR3 in amino acids: CASSESFYGQYF. DNA of the CDR3: TGCGCCAGCAGTGAGTCCTTCTACGGGCAGTACTTC.

Turning to this clonotype: A single base separates this from a much larger clone, so it may be a read error. V and J are TRBV5-1 and TRBJ1-1, with a possible D match to TRBD1 (6 bases). The CDR3 contains 16 residues. Looked up from germline, CDR1 is SGHRS and CDR2 is YFSETQ. The chain's CDR3 is CASSLSTGSRDTAAFF. The CDR3 bases are TGCGCCAGCAGCTTATCGACGGGCAGTCGGGACACTGCAGCTTTCTTT.

Turning to this clonotype: The germline gene is not matched at one end of the junction; a read error may be the cause. The CDR3 loop reads CARSRPGEQYEQYF. CDR3 sequence (DNA): TGTGCCCGCAGCCGCCCGGGGGAGCAGTACGAGCAGTACTTC. The chain combines TRBV11-2 with TRBJ2-7; tentatively, D is TRBD2 (6 bases). The CDR3 spans 14 residues. From germline, CDR1 is SGHAT and CDR2 FQNNGV.

This clonotype occurred many times. The V call is TRBV12-3 or TRBV12-4, the J call TRBJ2-1, with 12 bases aligning to TRBD2. The length of the CDR3 is 16 residues. With 3 bases clipped from V and 12 bases from J, the junction kept 12 bases outside the gene matches. CDR3 loop: CASSLVLAGGFYGQFF. The DNA of the CDR3 is TGTGCCAGCAGTTTGGTACTAGCGGGAGGCTTTTATGGGCAGTTCTTC.

This clonotype has only a few counts. The rearrangement links TRBV7-2 to TRBJ2-3, with D hard to call. From germline, CDR1 is SGHTA and CDR2 FQGNSA. The CDR3 has 15 residues. V lost 2 bases and J lost 0, with 9 bases in between. The CDR3 DNA follows: TGTGCCAGCAGCTTATTAGGATTTAGCACAGATACGCAGTATTTT. It is translated as CASSLLGFSTDTQYF.

Note on this clonotype: A much larger clone lies a single base off, so this may be a read error. The genes are TRBV20-1 and TRBJ1-1, with D possibly TRBD1 on 6 matching bases. The CDR3 covers 15 residues. Per the germline V gene, CDR1 is DFQATT and CDR2 is SNEGSKA (reference sequence). The CDR3 coding sequence is TGCAGGGCTATCACGCTCAGGGGCGTTAGCACTGAAGCTTTCTTT. It encodes CRAITLRGVSTEAFF.

The chain joins TRBV25-1 to TRBJ1-2; 9 positions agree with TRBD1. V trimming: 0 bases; J trimming: 5 bases; junction bases outside the gene matches: 7. Germline V gene data show CDR1 as MGHDK and CDR2 as SYGVNS. The CDR3 totals 16 residues. This CDR3 is CASSEYTGGTSYGYTF. The CDR3 DNA is TGTGCCAGCAGTGAATACACAGGGGGCACTAGTTATGGCTACACCTTC.

The CDR3 bases are TGTGCCAGCAGCCATCCAGGGTCCTTATACGAGCAGTACTTC. Its protein product is CASSHPGSLYEQYF. The chain employs TRBV7-2 and TRBJ2-7, with D perhaps matching TRBD1 (5 bases). Germline V CDR1 and CDR2: SGHTA, FQGNSA. This CDR3 region has 14 residues. V was pared by 5 bases and J by 4 bases, with 15 bases between.

This clonotype was seen at least ten times. This rearrangement joins TRBV19 to TRBJ1-4; D gene uncertain. V gave up 10 bases and J gave up 8 bases, with 17 bases separating them. The CDR3 consists of 13 residues. CDR1 is LNHDA and CDR2 is SQIVND in the germline V gene (reference sequence). CDR3: CATRERQTEKLFF. In DNA form, the CDR3 reads TGTGCCACCCGGGAACGGCAGACCGAAAAACTGTTTTTT.

This clonotype has at least ten counts. Its ends do not fully match the called genes, so a read error is possible. This sequence joins TRBV5-1 and TRBJ2-1; 7 bases map to TRBD2. Germline CDR1 is SGHRS and CDR2 is YFSETQ. The CDR3 extends over 14 amino acids. DNA for the CDR3: TGCGCCAGCTCTATCGGGACTAATTACATTGAGCAGTTCTTC. Protein sequence: CASSIGTNYIEQFF.

With respect to this clonotype: The junction shows a germline mismatch at one end, possibly a read error. The rearrangement links TRBV28 to TRBJ2-1; 10 positions agree with TRBD2. This CDR3 is 16 amino acids long. In germline, CDR1 is MDHEN, CDR2 SYDVKM. The CDR3, as DNA: TGTACCAGCAGGCGGACTAGCGGCGCAAATTACAATGAGCAGTTCTTC. Translation: CTSRRTSGANYNEQFF.

At least ten counts were recorded for this clonotype. The CDR3: CASSFTGVSTDTQYF. CDR3 DNA sequence: TGTGCCAGCAGTTTTACCGGCGTGAGCACAGATACGCAGTATTTT. The gene calls are TRBV12-3 or TRBV12-4 and TRBJ2-3, with D uncertain. The CDR3 spans 15 residues. Trimming took off 3 bases at V and 0 bases at J, with 10 bases between the two ends.

Of note for this clonotype: A clone one base away is much larger, so this may be a read error. CDR3 protein: CASSPQGDDEAFF. CDR3 bases: TGTGCCAGCTCCCCTCAAGGAGACGATGAAGCTTTCTTT. The chain joins TRBV18 to TRBJ1-1, with D hard to call. The CDR3 sequence is 13 residues long. The germline V and J ends were trimmed by 6 bases and 7 bases, with 15 bases remaining between them. Germline values: CDR1 KGHSH, CDR2 LQKENI.

As to this clonotype: A single base separates this from a much larger clone, so it may be a read error. This chain links TRBV6-2 or TRBV6-3 with TRBJ1-2; TRBD1 is a possible D gene (5 bases). Looked up from germline, CDR1 is MNHEY and CDR2 is SVGEGT. The CDR3 extends over 13 amino acids. The CDR3 sequence: CANSSGAQGPYTF. The CDR3, as DNA: TGTGCCAACAGTTCCGGGGCCCAGGGACCCTACACCTTC.

V gene TRBV5-1 combines with J gene TRBJ2-1, with D possibly being TRBD1 or TRBD2 (5 bases each). This CDR3 has 15 residues. Germline assignment: CDR1 SGHRS and CDR2 YFSETQ. V was pared by 0 bases and J by 3 bases, with 10 bases between. The CDR3 sequence is CASSLGEGYYNEQFF. CDR3 nucleotides: TGCGCCAGCAGCTTGGGCGAGGGGTACTACAATGAGCAGTTCTTC. Using reference TRBV5-1 and TRBJ2-1 for the parts outside the CDR3, the full variable domain is KAGVTQTPRYLIKTRGQQVTLSCSPISGHRSVSWYQQTPGQGLQFLFEYFSETQRNKGNFPGRFSGRQFSNSRSEMNVSTLELGDSALYLCASSLGEGYYNEQFFGPGTRLTVL.

This clonotype has a handful of counts. The gene calls are TRBV25-1 and TRBJ1-1; D call uncertain. V shed 0 bases and J shed 2 bases, with 7 bases lying between them. This CDR3 contains 14 residues. The germline CDR1 and CDR2 sequences are MGHDK and SYGVNS. CDR3: CASSEYRTNTEAFF. The CDR3 DNA sequence: TGTGCCAGCAGTGAATACAGAACAAACACTGAAGCTTTCTTT.

This clonotype occurred many times. The CDR3 coding sequence is TGTGCCAGCAGCTCCGGGACTAGCTTCACAGATACGCAGTATTTT. Its protein product is CASSSGTSFTDTQYF. The chain uses TRBV7-3 and TRBJ2-3, with 9 bases matching TRBD2. This CDR3 has 15 residues. The ends lost 4 bases at V and 2 bases at J; junction bases unmatched: 4. Germline V gene data show CDR1 as SGHTA and CDR2 as FQGTGA.

This clonotype was recorded many times. The CDR3 nucleotides read TGTGCCAGCTCACCGCGACAGTTTTCGAACACTGAAGCTTTCTTT. This encodes CASSPRQFSNTEAFF. The V gene is TRBV18, the J gene TRBJ1-1; D perhaps matches TRBD1 (5 bases). The germline V and J ends were trimmed by 3 bases and 1 base, with 12 bases remaining between them. Germline V gene sequence: CDR1 KGHSH, CDR2 LQKENI. This CDR3 contains 15 residues.

V usage is TRBV19 and J usage is TRBJ2-3; D perhaps matches TRBD2 (6 bases). CDR3 length: 16 amino acids. Germline V lookup: CDR1 LNHDA, CDR2 SQIVND (reference sequence). Trimming pared 7 bases from V and 2 bases from J, leaving 19 bases between. CDR3 residues: CASTPGRRGNTDTQYF. The CDR3 coding sequence is TGTGCCAGTACCCCAGGGCGGCGCGGGAACACAGATACGCAGTATTTT.

This clonotype was recorded at least ten times. The V call is TRBV6-5, the J call TRBJ2-1, with TRBD2 matching over 12 bases. V lost 2 bases to trimming and J lost 2 bases; unmatched junction nucleotides: 4. CDR1 and CDR2 from the germline V gene are MNHEY and SVGAGI. The CDR3 covers 17 residues. The CDR3 region has the DNA TGTGCCAGCAGTTACCTCCTAGCGGGAGGGACCTACAATGAGCAGTTCTTC. Protein: CASSYLLAGGTYNEQFF.

This chain joins TRBV5-6 and TRBJ2-7; D may be TRBD2 (6 bases). The CDR3 loop spans 14 amino acids. V was pared by 5 bases and J by 2 bases, with 14 bases between. Germline CDR1 reads SGHDT; CDR2 reads YYEEEE. CDR3 loop: CASSRPGLTYEQYF. As DNA, the CDR3 is TGTGCCAGCAGTCGTCCGGGACTCACCTACGAGCAGTACTTC.